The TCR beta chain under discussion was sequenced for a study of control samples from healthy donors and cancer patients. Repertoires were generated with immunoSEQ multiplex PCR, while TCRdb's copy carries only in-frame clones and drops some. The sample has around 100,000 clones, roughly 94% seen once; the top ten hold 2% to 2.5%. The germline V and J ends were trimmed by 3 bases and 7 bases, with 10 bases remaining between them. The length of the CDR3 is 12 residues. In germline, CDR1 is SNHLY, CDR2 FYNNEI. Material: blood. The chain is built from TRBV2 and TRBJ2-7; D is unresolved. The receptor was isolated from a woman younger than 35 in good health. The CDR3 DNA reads TGTGCCAGCAGTGAGAGTTTCGGGGAGCAGTACTTC. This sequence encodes CASSESFGEQYF.